A single sample gave rise to the 31 T cell receptor beta chains below, sequenced in a study of STAT3 mutations in large granular lymphocyte leukemia. Study-wide results and caveats: Every T-cell large granular lymphocyte leukemia patient had at least one immunodominant TCR beta clonotype.

Only in-frame clones appear in the TCRdb table, and some are missing; sequencing was by immunoSEQ multiplex PCR. The table lists 37,000 or so clones, about 88% of them singletons. Their target antigens are unknown. Input material: PBMCs. The receptors derive from a human donor with T large granular lymphocyte leukemia. Some clones in this sample may be carry-over from other donors' samples.

DNA for the CDR3: TGCGCCAGCAGCCAAGACGCAGGGCATAACTATGGCTACACCTTC. This gives the protein CASSQDAGHNYGYTF. The chain couples TRBV4-1 to TRBJ1-2; tentatively, D is TRBD1 (5 bases). V was trimmed by 0 bases and J by 1 base, leaving 9 bases between them. Germline values: CDR1 MGHRA, CDR2 YSYEKL. CDR3 size: 15 residues.

The gene calls are TRBV18 and TRBJ2-5; no definite D call. The CDR3 runs 14 residues. The V end lost 6 bases, the J end lost 4 bases, and 15 bases lay between the germline ends. CDR1 is KGHSH, CDR2 LQKENI, per germline. The CDR3: CASSQNWDVETQYF. As DNA, the CDR3 is TGTGCCAGCTCCCAAAATTGGGATGTAGAGACCCAGTACTTC. Variable domain in full (rest from reference TRBV18 and TRBJ2-5): NAGVMQNPRHLVRRRGQEARLRCSPMKGHSHVYWYRQLPEEGLKFMVYLQKENIIDESGMPKERFSAEFPKEGPSILRIQQVVRGDSAAYFCASSQNWDVETQYFGPGTRLLVL.

This chain connects TRBV2 to TRBJ2-2, with D hard to call. The CDR3 length is 13 residues. Germline V CDR1 and CDR2: SNHLY, FYNNEI. V was clipped by 7 bases and J by 1 base, with 7 bases between them. CDR3 nucleotides: TGTGCCAGCAAGGGCGGGAACACCGGGGAGCTGTTTTTT. It is translated as CASKGGNTGELFF.

The V call is TRBV5-4, the J call TRBJ2-7; 8 bases line up with TRBD1. V shed 4 bases, J shed 1 base, and the junction held 7 bases outside the gene matches. This CDR3 has 15 residues. Germline loops: CDR1 SGHNT, CDR2 YYREEE (reference sequence). CDR3 sequence reads: CASSRQGTRSYEQYF. The CDR3, as DNA: TGTGCCAGCAGCCGACAGGGGACGCGATCCTACGAGCAGTACTTC.

This chain joins TRBV7-8 and TRBJ2-1, with TRBD2 as a possible D gene (6 bases). Trimming pared 0 bases from V and 9 bases from J, leaving 12 bases between. This CDR3 comprises 14 residues. Germline CDR1 is SGHVS and CDR2 is FQNEAQ. The CDR3: CASSLARTSLEQFF. CDR3 nucleotides: TGTGCCAGCAGCTTAGCGAGAACTAGCCTTGAGCAGTTCTTC.

The chain is built from TRBV28 and TRBJ1-2; D is undetermined. The CDR3 is 13 amino acids. Per the germline V gene, CDR1 is MDHEN and CDR2 is SYDVKM. Trimming cost V 8 bases and J 8 bases, with 18 bases left between them. The CDR3 DNA is TGTGCCAGCGGCAATCCCTCTTTACACGGCTACACCTTC. This translates into CASGNPSLHGYTF.

This chain connects TRBV30 to TRBJ2-3, with 9 bases that match TRBD1. Unmatched junction bases numbered 5, after V lost 7 bases and J lost 0 bases. The CDR3 covers 14 residues. Germline V gene lookup returns CDR1 GTSNPN and CDR2 SVGIG (reference sequence). The CDR3 loop is CASDRGLSTDTQYF. CDR3 sequence (DNA): TGTGCCTCGGACAGGGGCTTGAGCACAGATACGCAGTATTTT.

Only one count was recorded for this clone. The J gene is TRBJ1-1, the V gene TRBV30; D not resolved. V was trimmed by 0 bases and J by 4 bases, leaving 12 bases between them. Looked up from germline, CDR1 is GTSNPN and CDR2 is SVGIG (reference sequence). CDR3 length equals 14 residues. CDR3 residues: CAWSVQEGGTEAFF. The CDR3 DNA follows: TGTGCCTGGAGTGTCCAGGAAGGAGGCACTGAAGCTTTCTTT.

CDR3 in amino acids: CASSPGSAGWESPLHF. The CDR3 DNA reads TGTGCCAGCAGCCCCGGCTCGGCAGGGTGGGAGTCACCCCTCCACTTT. This sequence joins TRBV7-2 and TRBJ1-6; possibly TRBD1 for D (5 bases). The CDR3 has 16 residues. Germline CDR1 reads SGHTA; CDR2 reads FQGNSA. The V gene lost 5 bases and the J gene lost 10 bases, with 21 bases spanning the gap.

This clone was counted a single time. V usage is TRBV4-1 and J usage is TRBJ1-4; D call uncertain. The length of the CDR3 is 15 residues. Trimming removed 0 bases at V and 1 base at J, with 6 bases between. The germline V gene encodes CDR1 MGHRA and CDR2 YSYEKL. CDR3 in DNA: TGCGCCAGCAGCCAAGAGTGGAGAACTAATGAAAAACTGTTTTTT. Translated, it gives CASSQEWRTNEKLFF.

This chain links TRBV29-1 with TRBJ1-1; D remains unclear. The V gene's germline CDR1 is SQVTM and CDR2 ANQGSEA. Between the trimmed V and J ends, which lost 4 bases and 1 base, there was a span of 4 bases. This CDR3 has 11 amino acids. CDR3 DNA sequence: TGCAGCGTTGGGGAGAACACTGAAGCTTTCTTT. Translation gives CSVGENTEAFF.

The chain joins TRBV19 to TRBJ1-1, with D possibly being TRBD1 (6 bases). From germline, CDR1 is LNHDA and CDR2 SQIVND (reference sequence). The CDR3 extends over 13 amino acids. V was trimmed by 3 bases and J by 4 bases, leaving 9 bases between them. Written as DNA, the CDR3 is TGTGCCAGTAGTATTGAAGGGGGCACTGAAGCTTTCTTT. It codes for CASSIEGGTEAFF.

This clone was detected a few times. The CDR3 coding sequence is TGTGCCAGCAGACGGACGACCGGCGGGTCACCCCTCCACTTT. Protein sequence: CASRRTTGGSPLHF. The V gene is TRBV6-5, the J gene TRBJ1-6; D gene unclear. V shed 6 bases and J shed 10 bases, with 16 bases lying between them. This CDR3 is 14 amino acids long. Germline lookup yields CDR1 MNHEY and CDR2 SVGAGI.

A remark on this clone: Other nucleotide sequences in the sample specify the same CDR3. The genes are TRBV28 and TRBJ2-1; D call uncertain. Germline CDR1 is MDHEN and CDR2 is SYDVKM. V was shortened by 7 bases and J by 0 bases, with 7 bases between the two germline ends. This CDR3 region has 13 residues. CDR3 loop: CASTTDSYNEQFF. In nucleotides, the CDR3 is TGTGCCAGCACGACCGACTCCTACAATGAGCAGTTCTTC.

CDR3: CASSQEAQINQPQHF. CDR3 bases: TGCGCCAGCAGCCAAGAAGCCCAGATCAATCAGCCCCAGCATTTT. The chain carries TRBV4-1 and TRBJ1-5, with no clear D. Trimming removed 0 bases from V and 3 bases from J, with 9 bases in between. This CDR3 contains 15 residues. CDR1 and CDR2 from the germline V gene are MGHRA and YSYEKL.

This chain links TRBV9 with TRBJ1-1, with D uncertain. Trimming removed 0 bases from V and 1 base from J, with 10 bases in between. The CDR3 contains 15 residues. Germline values: CDR1 SGDLS, CDR2 YYNGEE. The CDR3 region has the DNA TGTGCCAGCAGCGTAGCTCGCGGCAGGAACACTGAAGCTTTCTTT. Its protein is CASSVARGRNTEAFF.

The V and J genes are TRBV9 and TRBJ2-7; D unclear. The V end lost 0 bases, the J end lost 2 bases, and 9 bases lay between the germline ends. Germline V gene data show CDR1 as SGDLS and CDR2 as YYNGEE. The CDR3 totals 14 residues. The CDR3 bases are TGTGCCAGCAGCGTAGAAGGCAGCCCCTACGAGCAGTACTTC. It specifies CASSVEGSPYEQYF.

This chain uses TRBV7-2 with TRBJ2-2; the D is unclear. The CDR3 length is 13 residues. The V end was cut by 11 bases, the J end by 2 bases, with 12 bases between. Germline values: CDR1 SGHTA, CDR2 FQGNSA. The CDR3 DNA follows: TGTGCCCTACGTACCCCAAACACCGGGGAGCTGTTTTTT. It specifies CALRTPNTGELFF.

The rearrangement uses TRBV9 and TRBJ1-1; D is possibly TRBD1 (6 bases). The V gene's germline CDR1 is SGDLS and CDR2 YYNGEE. This CDR3 region has 16 residues. Trimming removed 0 bases at V and 1 base at J, with 13 bases between. The CDR3 sequence: CASSVGRGGTNTEAFF. As DNA, the CDR3 is TGTGCCAGCAGCGTAGGCAGGGGAGGAACGAACACTGAAGCTTTCTTT.

The chain recombines TRBV28 with TRBJ1-5; possibly TRBD1 for D (5 bases). V lost 6 bases, J lost 9 bases, and 21 bases lay in between. Per germline, CDR1 MDHEN and CDR2 SYDVKM. The CDR3 is made up of 15 amino acids. Here the CDR3 DNA reads TGTGCCAGCAGGCCACGGACTGCATTGGGGCGGCCCCAGCATTTT. It specifies CASRPRTALGRPQHF.

The rearrangement joins TRBV4-1 to TRBJ2-3; 9 bases align to TRBD2. The CDR3 runs 17 residues. CDR1 is MGHRA and CDR2 is YSYEKL in the germline V gene. V trimming: 1 base; J trimming: 5 bases; junction bases outside the gene matches: 10. This CDR3 is CASSQVIAGADLDTQYF. The CDR3 coding sequence is TGCGCCAGCAGCCAAGTTATAGCGGGGGCCGATCTAGATACGCAGTATTTT.

V and J are TRBV7-2 and TRBJ1-5, with D perhaps matching TRBD1 (5 bases). Per the germline V gene, CDR1 is SGHTA and CDR2 is FQGNSA. The V end lost 1 base, the J end lost 2 bases, and 9 bases lay between the germline ends. CDR3 length: 15 amino acids. The CDR3 here is CASSLVRGGNQPQHF. The DNA of the CDR3 is TGTGCCAGCAGCTTAGTCCGGGGCGGCAATCAGCCCCAGCATTTT. The full variable domain, rest sourced from reference TRBV7-2 and TRBJ1-5, is GAGVSQSPSNKVTEKGKDVELRCDPISGHTALYWYRQSLGQGLEFLIYFQGNSAPDKSGLPSDRFSAERTGGSVSTLTIQRTQQEDSAVYLCASSLVRGGNQPQHFGDGTRLSIL.

The chain carries TRBV27 and TRBJ1-1; TRBD1 matches 7 bases. Looked up from germline, CDR1 is MNHEY and CDR2 is SMNVEV (reference sequence). V lost 11 bases and J lost 8; bases outside the gene matches: 20. The CDR3 length is 15 residues. The CDR3 sequence: CASSRGSGGTSEAFF. CDR3 nucleotide sequence: TGTGCCTCCTCCCGGGGGTCAGGGGGAACATCAGAAGCTTTCTTT.

The chain joins TRBV18 to TRBJ1-2; a possible D gene is TRBD1 (5 bases). Germline V CDR1 and CDR2: KGHSH, LQKENI. The CDR3 spans 14 residues. V lost 5 bases to trimming and J lost 5 bases, with 15 bases between them. The CDR3 sequence is CASSSRDGLYGYTF. CDR3 in DNA: TGTGCCAGCTCATCCCGGGACGGACTTTATGGCTACACCTTC.

The gene calls are TRBV4-1 and TRBJ1-1, with 7 bases lining up with TRBD1. Germline CDR1 is MGHRA and CDR2 is YSYEKL. V lost 0 bases to trimming and J lost 3 bases; unmatched junction nucleotides: 10. This CDR3 contains 17 residues. CDR3 nucleotides: TGCGCCAGCAGCCAAGAAGGGGTTCCAGGGGGGTACACTGAAGCTTTCTTT. Amino acids: CASSQEGVPGGYTEAFF.

CDR3 bases: TGTGCCAGCATATTAGCGGGGGGGCCTCGGGTTGAGCAGTTCTTC. This sequence encodes CASILAGGPRVEQFF. This chain joins TRBV2 and TRBJ2-1, with 11 bases that match TRBD2. This CDR3 spans 15 amino acids. The V segment lost 7 bases and the J segment 9 bases; nucleotides outside the gene matches: 11. The V gene's germline CDR1 is SNHLY and CDR2 FYNNEI.

The rearrangement joins TRBV28 to TRBJ1-2; no definite D call. In germline, CDR1 is MDHEN, CDR2 SYDVKM. The CDR3 has 12 amino acids. V was pared by 4 bases and J by 4 bases, with 7 bases between. The CDR3 here is CASSYAGYGYTF. The CDR3 DNA is TGTGCCAGCAGTTATGCAGGCTATGGCTACACCTTC.

The CDR3 DNA follows: TGTGCCAGCTCTGACAGACATAACACCGGGGAGCTGTTTTTT. It specifies CASSDRHNTGELFF. V usage is TRBV6-6 and J usage is TRBJ2-2, with a possible D match to TRBD1 (5 bases). The V end was cut by 8 bases, the J end by 2 bases, with 12 bases between. The CDR3 totals 14 residues. Germline V gene lookup returns CDR1 MNHNY and CDR2 SVGAGI (reference sequence).

CDR3 sequence reads: CASSLTQSAGELFF. CDR3 sequence (DNA): TGTGCCAGCAGCTTAACACAGTCCGCCGGGGAGCTGTTTTTT. This rearrangement joins TRBV5-4 to TRBJ2-2; D uncertain. This CDR3 is 14 amino acids long. From germline, CDR1 is SGHNT and CDR2 YYREEE (reference sequence). V lost 2 bases and J lost 6, with 11 bases in between.

The chain recombines TRBV5-4 with TRBJ2-3; 8 positions match TRBD1. Germline V gives CDR1 SGHNT, CDR2 YYREEE (reference sequence). Losses at the gene ends were 5 bases for V and 4 bases for J; bases not matched to a gene: 3. This CDR3 has 13 amino acids. CDR3 sequence: CASSQGAPDTQYF. CDR3 sequence (DNA): TGTGCCAGCAGTCAGGGGGCCCCAGATACGCAGTATTTT. Full variable domain (missing parts from reference TRBV5-4 and TRBJ2-3): ETGVTQSPTHLIKTRGQQVTLRCSSQSGHNTVSWYQQALGQGPQFIFQYYREEENGRGNFPPRFSGLQFPNYSSELNVNALELDDSALYLCASSQGAPDTQYFGPGTRLTVL.

This clone was detected only once. The rearrangement uses TRBV19 and TRBJ1-2, with D unclear. V was shortened by 6 bases and J by 3 bases, with 17 bases between the two germline ends. Germline CDR1 LNHDA, CDR2 SQIVND (reference sequence). The CDR3 loop spans 15 amino acids. This CDR3 is CASRRRDGFDYGYTF. In DNA form, the CDR3 reads TGTGCCAGTAGGAGACGTGACGGGTTTGACTATGGCTACACCTTC.